The 20 T cell receptor beta chains given below trace back to one sample, sequenced in a study of blood T cell repertoires in COVID-19. Data came from immunoSEQ multiplex PCR; TCRdb stores just in-frame clones and leaves some out. The sample includes 250,000 to 350,000 clones, approximately 86% of them seen just once. Sample: peripheral blood. The receptor source for this set is a woman in her 30s who had recovered from COVID-19.

The rearrangement joins TRBV10-1 to TRBJ1-2; 7 bases match TRBD1. This CDR3 comprises 12 residues. Germline values: CDR1 WNHNN, CDR2 SYGVQD (reference sequence). After removal of 4 bases from V and 4 bases from J, the junction contained 0 bases not matched to a gene. The CDR3, as DNA: TGCGCCAGCAGTGGGGACAGCTATGGCTACACCTTC. This codes for CASSGDSYGYTF.

The chain combines TRBV7-9 with TRBJ2-1; TRBD2 agrees at 9 bases. V shed 3 bases and J 7 bases; nucleotides not matched to a gene: 4. Germline loops: CDR1 SEHNR, CDR2 FQNEAQ (reference sequence). There are 14 residues in the CDR3. CDR3 protein: CASSFSGRQNEQFF. CDR3 in DNA: TGTGCCAGCAGCTTCAGCGGGAGGCAAAATGAGCAGTTCTTC. The full variable domain, completed using reference TRBV7-9 and TRBJ2-1, is DTGVSQNPRHKITKRGQNVTFRCDPISEHNRLYWYRQTLGQGPEFLTYFQNEAQLEKSRLLSDRFSAERPKGSFSTLEIQRTEQGDSAMYLCASSFSGRQNEQFFGPGTRLTVL.

The chain joins TRBV18 to TRBJ1-1; 11 bases are a match to TRBD1. V dropped 4 bases and J dropped 4; count of bases not matched to a gene: 8. The CDR3 loop spans 16 amino acids. Germline V gene sequence: CDR1 KGHSH, CDR2 LQKENI. CDR3 nucleotide sequence: TGTGCCAGCTCACGGACCGGGACAGGGGGGTTCACTGAAGCTTTCTTT. This translates into CASSRTGTGGFTEAFF.

The rearrangement uses TRBV19 and TRBJ2-7; perhaps TRBD2 as D (6 bases). The germline CDR1 and CDR2 sequences are LNHDA and SQIVND (reference sequence). Trimming took 4 bases from V and 0 from J, leaving 16 bases between them. The CDR3 spans 16 residues. The CDR3 region has the DNA TGTGCCAGTAGTACCCGCCGGGACTGGATCTCCTACGAGCAGTACTTC. Protein product: CASSTRRDWISYEQYF.

The V and J genes are TRBV25-1 and TRBJ2-3; TRBD1 aligns across 8 bases. This CDR3 comprises 16 residues. J lost 4 bases, V lost 1 base, and 7 bases had no gene match. From germline, CDR1 is MGHDK and CDR2 SYGVNS. The CDR3 loop is CASSEFRTGSADTQYF. CDR3 coding DNA: TGTGCCAGCAGTGAATTCAGGACAGGGTCCGCAGATACGCAGTATTTT.

The V gene is TRBV30, the J gene TRBJ1-5; a possible D gene is TRBD1 (6 bases). CDR3 length: 16 residues. Deletions cut 1 base from V and 6 bases from J, with 19 bases between. Per germline, CDR1 GTSNPN and CDR2 SVGIG (reference sequence). CDR3 in amino acids: CAWSGEGTGSFQPQHF. The CDR3 bases are TGTGCCTGGAGTGGGGAGGGAACAGGGTCGTTTCAGCCCCAGCATTTT.

On this clone: Other DNA sequences within the sample encode an identical CDR3. The V gene is TRBV28, the J gene TRBJ1-3; D uncertain. The V gene lost 5 bases and the J gene lost 5 bases, with 7 bases spanning the gap. Germline CDR1 and CDR2: MDHEN and SYDVKM. The CDR3 spans 12 residues. The CDR3 DNA sequence: TGTGCCAGCAGTGACTCCAGAAACACCATATATTTT. Its translation is CASSDSRNTIYF.

The V call is TRBV29-1, the J call TRBJ2-5; 7 bases match TRBD2. CDR1 and CDR2 from the germline V gene are SQVTM and ANQGSEA. CDR3 length equals 15 residues. With V trimmed by 2 bases and J by 5 bases, 11 bases remained unmatched. The CDR3 loop is CSVELRGSFGETQYF. As DNA, the CDR3 is TGCAGCGTTGAACTGCGCGGGAGTTTCGGGGAGACCCAGTACTTC.

V gene TRBV7-2 combines with J gene TRBJ2-1; D is possibly TRBD2 (5 bases). With 2 bases removed from V and 8 bases from J, the gap between germline ends came to 19 bases. This CDR3 contains 16 residues. Per the germline V gene, CDR1 is SGHTA and CDR2 is FQGNSA. The CDR3 loop reads CASSLNSRVMRDEQFF. Written as DNA, the CDR3 is TGTGCCAGCAGCTTAAACTCGAGGGTGATGCGGGATGAGCAGTTCTTC.

This clone was seen a single time. V and J are TRBV28 and TRBJ2-7, with TRBD2 as a possible D gene (6 bases). Germline V gene sequence: CDR1 MDHEN, CDR2 SYDVKM. Trimming took 2 bases from V and 2 from J, leaving 16 bases between them. The CDR3 covers 16 residues. Written as DNA, the CDR3 is TGTGCCAGCAGTTTACCCATCGGTCGGGGGACCTACGAGCAGTACTTC. It specifies CASSLPIGRGTYEQYF.

This chain connects TRBV5-6 to TRBJ2-7; 7 bases match TRBD2. This CDR3 has 14 amino acids. Germline loops: CDR1 SGHDT, CDR2 YYEEEE. Trimming cost V 0 bases and J 7 bases; bases outside gene matches: 7. The CDR3 here is CASSLAGLGREQYF. Written as DNA, the CDR3 is TGTGCCAGCAGCTTGGCAGGACTAGGGAGGGAGCAGTACTTC.

This chain uses TRBV24-1 with TRBJ2-3; TRBD1 matches 7 bases. CDR1 KGHDR and CDR2 SFDVKD come from the germline V gene. CDR3 length: 13 amino acids. V lost 10 bases and J lost 6; bases outside the gene matches: 9. Here the CDR3 DNA reads TGTGCCACAGAGGACAGGCTCTTGGATACGCAGTATTTT. It translates to CATEDRLLDTQYF.

This clone appeared once. The chain is built from TRBV29-1 and TRBJ2-7; 7 bases are shared with TRBD2. This CDR3 is built from 13 residues. Losses at the gene ends were 3 bases for V and 4 bases for J; bases not matched to a gene: 6. Germline V gene sequence: CDR1 SQVTM, CDR2 ANQGSEA. DNA of the CDR3: TGCAGCGTTGAGAGCGGGATCGAATACGAGCAGTACTTC. Its protein is CSVESGIEYEQYF.

V usage is TRBV19 and J usage is TRBJ2-3; D is possibly TRBD1 (5 bases). The length of the CDR3 is 16 residues. The germline V gene has CDR1 LNHDA and CDR2 SQIVND (reference sequence). Trimming removed 5 bases at V and 1 base at J, with 16 bases between. The chain's CDR3 is CASSVQGPTGTDTQYF. CDR3 bases: TGTGCCAGTAGTGTGCAGGGTCCTACTGGCACAGATACGCAGTATTTT.

V and J are TRBV20-1 and TRBJ2-7; TRBD2 matches 13 bases. The trim removed 3 bases at V and 3 bases at J, leaving 8 bases unmatched. Germline V gene lookup returns CDR1 DFQATT and CDR2 SNEGSKA (reference sequence). The CDR3 contains 16 residues. Here the CDR3 DNA reads TGCAGTGCTAGTCTTGCCGGGACTAGCGGGAACTACGAGCAGTACTTC. It codes for CSASLAGTSGNYEQYF.

The chain is built from TRBV5-6 and TRBJ2-7; D might be TRBD1 (5 bases). V was shortened by 1 base and J by 6 bases, with 14 bases between the two germline ends. The germline V gene encodes CDR1 SGHDT and CDR2 YYEEEE. The CDR3 is made up of 14 amino acids. The CDR3 nucleotides are TGTGCCAGCAGCTTGCGCAGGGTGGGCCCCGAGCAGTACTTC. Its protein product is CASSLRRVGPEQYF.

The V gene is TRBV5-1, the J gene TRBJ1-1; D unclear. In germline, CDR1 is SGHRS, CDR2 YFSETQ. This CDR3 contains 12 residues. V was shortened by 0 bases and J by 7 bases, with 7 bases between the two germline ends. The CDR3 nucleotides are TGCGCCAGCAGCTTGGACACGGGTGAAGCTTTCTTT. Translation gives CASSLDTGEAFF.

This chain connects TRBV13 to TRBJ1-2; a possible D gene is TRBD1 (6 bases). CDR1 is PRHDT, CDR2 FYEKMQ, per germline (reference sequence). The germline V and J ends were trimmed by 5 bases and 6 bases, with 13 bases remaining between them. The CDR3 is 13 amino acids. The CDR3 bases are TGTGCCAGCAGCGCCTACAGGGAACATGGCTACACCTTC. Translation gives CASSAYREHGYTF.

The chain uses TRBV20-1 and TRBJ1-4, with a possible D match to TRBD1 (5 bases). Between the trimmed V and J ends, which lost 3 bases and 8 bases, there was a span of 13 bases. Germline V gives CDR1 DFQATT, CDR2 SNEGSKA (reference sequence). This CDR3 spans 13 amino acids. CDR3 bases: TGCAGTGCTAGTTTACAGGCACGGGAAAAACTGTTTTTT. This codes for CSASLQAREKLFF.

The chain employs TRBV2 and TRBJ1-5, with TRBD1 identical over 7 bases. Trimming took 6 bases from V and 7 from J; bases not matched to a gene: 9. The CDR3 covers 14 residues. CDR1 and CDR2 (germline): SNHLY, FYNNEI. The CDR3 sequence: CASRDRTGGQPQHF. The CDR3 DNA follows: TGTGCCAGCAGAGACCGGACAGGAGGGCAGCCCCAGCATTTT.